Shown below are 32 T cell receptor beta chains from a single sample sequenced in a study of OX40 agonist ivuxolimab in advanced cancers. Profiling relied on immunoSEQ multiplex PCR, and the TCRdb table lists in-frame clones only, not all of them. This table has more than 95,000 clones, 92% appearing once. This sample comprised CD4+ or CD8+ T cells sorted from blood, obtained in a trial of the OX40 agonist ivuxolimab. All receptors come from an adult with an advanced solid tumor such as melanoma, head and neck, liver or kidney cancer.

The chain has TRBV10-2 and TRBJ2-5; the match to TRBD1 covers 7 bases. TRBJ2-7 explains the end of the DNA better; the J call may be wrong. Germline V CDR1 and CDR2: WSHSY, SAAADI. There are 15 residues in the CDR3. CDR3 residues: CASSDAIPGQYEQYF. CDR3 nucleotides: TGCGCCAGCAGTGATGCTATCCCGGGACAGTACGAGCAGTACTTC.

The chain is built from TRBV15 and TRBJ1-5; tentatively, D is TRBD1 (5 bases). This CDR3 has 17 residues. Germline CDR1 and CDR2: LNHNV and YYDKDF (reference sequence). V was pared by 3 bases and J by 5 bases, with 20 bases between. This CDR3 is CATSSLWTGEGYQPQHF. The CDR3 DNA sequence: TGTGCCACCAGCAGCCTCTGGACGGGGGAGGGATATCAGCCCCAGCATTTT.

The chain recombines TRBV6-5 with TRBJ2-3; 12 bases line up with TRBD2. V was clipped by 4 bases and J by 3 bases; unmatched bases: 2. CDR1 is MNHEY, CDR2 SVGAGI, per germline. The CDR3 consists of 15 residues. The CDR3 protein is CASSWTSGTTDTQYF. DNA for the CDR3: TGTGCCAGCAGTTGGACTAGCGGGACTACAGATACGCAGTATTTT.

CDR3 in amino acids: CASSPPDRVNTGELFF. The CDR3, as DNA: TGTGCCAGCTCACCACCTGACAGAGTGAACACCGGGGAGCTGTTTTTT. The chain carries TRBV18 and TRBJ2-2, with D tentatively TRBD1 (5 bases). The germline gives CDR1 KGHSH, CDR2 LQKENI. CDR3 length: 16 amino acids. The ends were cut back, 0 bases at V and 1 base at J, with 9 bases in the middle.

The CDR3 protein is CASWDSSGNTIYF. In nucleotides, the CDR3 is TGTGCCAGTTGGGACAGCTCTGGAAACACCATATATTTT. The V gene is TRBV10-3, the J gene TRBJ1-3; 7 bases are a match to TRBD1. Germline V lookup: CDR1 ENHRY, CDR2 SYGVKD. The CDR3 has 13 amino acids. Trimming removed 10 bases from V and 0 bases from J; junction bases left unmatched: 3.

The rearrangement uses TRBV7-2 and TRBJ2-7, with D possibly TRBD2 on 6 matching bases. The CDR3 runs 13 residues. The ends were cut back, 5 bases at V and 2 bases at J, with 10 bases in the middle. The germline V gene has CDR1 SGHTA and CDR2 FQGNSA. The CDR3 here is CASSLGGTYEQYF. The DNA for the CDR3 is TGTGCCAGCAGCCTTGGAGGGACCTACGAGCAGTACTTC.

In this sample, this clone turned up once. The CDR3: CASSPGQGNTIYF. CDR3 nucleotides: TGTGCCAGCAGTCCGGGACAGGGAAACACCATATATTTT. This chain joins TRBV28 and TRBJ1-3; 7 nucleotides match TRBD1. The CDR3 totals 13 residues. V dropped 5 bases and J dropped 4; count of bases not matched to a gene: 2. Germline V CDR1 and CDR2: MDHEN, SYDVKM.

This clone came up once. This chain joins TRBV11-2 and TRBJ2-5; D unclear. In germline, CDR1 is SGHAT, CDR2 FQNNGV. Trimming took off 5 bases at V and 4 bases at J, with 14 bases between the two ends. The CDR3 runs 14 residues. In nucleotides, the CDR3 is TGTGCCAGCAGCCCTCGTGGGTCCCCAGAGACCCAGTACTTC. Its protein product is CASSPRGSPETQYF.

The chain links TRBV27 to TRBJ1-6; D not certain. The germline V gene encodes CDR1 MNHEY and CDR2 SMNVEV (reference sequence). The CDR3 consists of 15 residues. V lost 8 bases, J lost 13 bases, and 24 bases lay in between. The CDR3 DNA reads as TGTGCCAGCGGACCGCTAGATTACCCTTCTTTCCCCCTCCACTTT. Amino acids: CASGPLDYPSFPLHF.

The chain combines TRBV9 with TRBJ2-1; tentative D call: TRBD2 (5 bases). Germline-derived CDR1 and CDR2 are SGDLS and YYNGEE. The CDR3 has 12 amino acids. V dropped 4 bases and J dropped 7 bases, with 9 bases sitting between them. The CDR3 sequence: CASSRLANEQFF. CDR3 DNA sequence: TGTGCCAGCAGCCGCTTAGCGAATGAGCAGTTCTTC.

The chain carries TRBV9 and TRBJ1-4; possibly TRBD1 for D (6 bases). The CDR3 extends over 15 amino acids. Germline CDR1 is SGDLS and CDR2 is YYNGEE. V lost 3 bases and J lost 4, with 13 bases in between. CDR3 protein: CASSAGGQGNEKLFF. Here the CDR3 DNA reads TGTGCCAGCAGCGCGGGGGGGCAGGGTAATGAAAAACTGTTTTTT.

This clone appeared a single time. The gene calls are TRBV5-4 and TRBJ1-2; 7 bases align to TRBD1. Trimming took 3 bases from V and 2 from J; bases not matched to a gene: 7. Germline V gene sequence: CDR1 SGHNT, CDR2 YYREEE (reference sequence). CDR3 length equals 15 residues. The CDR3 DNA is TGTGCCAGCAGCTCCCGGGACAGCTACAACTATGGCTACACCTTC. It yields the protein CASSSRDSYNYGYTF.

The chain combines TRBV27 with TRBJ2-2; weak D call: TRBD1 (5 bases). V gave up 5 bases and J gave up 6 bases, with 31 bases separating them. This CDR3 is 20 amino acids long. Germline lookup yields CDR1 MNHEY and CDR2 SMNVEV (reference sequence). DNA for the CDR3: TGTGCCAGCAGTCCACAAATAACAGGAGAAAGCGCCTCGATGGCCGGGGAGCTGTTTTTT. Encoded protein: CASSPQITGESASMAGELFF.

The chain uses TRBV7-3 and TRBJ2-1, with TRBD2 identical over 10 bases. The CDR3 is 16 residues long. Trimming cost V 4 bases and J 3 bases; bases outside gene matches: 6. Germline V CDR1 and CDR2: SGHTA, FQGTGA. The CDR3 region has the DNA TGTGCCAGCAGCTCCCTAGCGGGAGCAATCTACAATGAGCAGTTCTTC. As protein: CASSSLAGAIYNEQFF.

The rearrangement links TRBV11-2 to TRBJ1-1; D is undetermined. V lost 5 bases and J 9 bases, leaving 19 bases between the germline ends. Per germline, CDR1 SGHAT and CDR2 FQNNGV. The CDR3 extends over 14 amino acids. CDR3 in DNA: TGTGCCAGCAGCCAGTCTCTCTCAACTCGTAAAGCTTTCTTT. This codes for CASSQSLSTRKAFF.

The chain carries TRBV18 and TRBJ1-1; 7 bases fit TRBD1. Germline trimming cut 2 bases from V and 5 bases from J; bases unmatched to any gene: 5. The CDR3 runs to 14 residues. Germline V CDR1 and CDR2: KGHSH, LQKENI. The CDR3 sequence: CASSPEGAGTEAFF. In DNA form, the CDR3 reads TGTGCCAGCTCACCAGAGGGGGCTGGGACTGAAGCTTTCTTT.

V is TRBV7-6 and J is TRBJ1-3; perhaps TRBD1 as D (5 bases). The CDR3 runs 16 residues. Per germline, CDR1 SGHVS and CDR2 FNYEAQ. Trimming pared 5 bases from V and 6 bases from J, leaving 20 bases between. The CDR3 spells CASSPYPGGSENTIYF. DNA of the CDR3: TGTGCCAGCAGCCCCTACCCGGGGGGATCAGAAAACACCATATATTTT.

A single count supports this clone. This CDR3 reads CASSIDWSQPQHF. The CDR3 DNA reads as TGTGCCAGTAGTATAGATTGGTCGCAGCCCCAGCATTTT. The genes are TRBV19 and TRBJ1-5; D uncertain. Per the germline V gene, CDR1 is LNHDA and CDR2 is SQIVND (reference sequence). V dropped 0 bases and J dropped 7 bases, with 7 bases sitting between them. The CDR3 consists of 13 residues.

This chain connects TRBV7-2 to TRBJ1-2; D gene uncertain. The CDR3 covers 14 residues. V lost 3 bases to trimming and J lost 1 base, with 9 bases between them. Germline V gene data show CDR1 as SGHTA and CDR2 as FQGNSA. CDR3 bases: TGTGCCAGCAGCTTTGACGGATATAACTATGGCTACACCTTC. Translation: CASSFDGYNYGYTF.

Written as DNA, the CDR3 is TGTGCCAGCAGCTTAGGGAATCAAGGAGCGCCTTCATCTCGGAATGAGCAGTTCTTC. Encoded protein: CASSLGNQGAPSSRNEQFF. The chain employs TRBV7-9 and TRBJ2-1; D ambiguous. The CDR3 loop spans 19 amino acids. Germline V lookup: CDR1 SEHNR, CDR2 FQNEAQ (reference sequence). V was clipped by 1 base and J by 7 bases, with 26 bases between them.

The chain uses TRBV7-2 and TRBJ2-3, with D unresolved. CDR1 is SGHTA, CDR2 FQGNSA, per germline. V was cut by 3 bases and J by 0 bases, with 10 bases left in between. The CDR3 sequence is 15 residues long. The CDR3 protein is CASSFKTPSTDTQYF. CDR3 nucleotide sequence: TGTGCCAGCAGCTTTAAGACACCTAGCACAGATACGCAGTATTTT.

This clone was counted a single time. This chain links TRBV29-1 with TRBJ1-1; D is undetermined. Trimming stripped 4 bases from V and 0 bases from J, with 9 bases between. CDR1 and CDR2 (germline): SQVTM, ANQGSEA. The CDR3 loop spans 13 amino acids. The CDR3 reads CSVVPSMNTEAFF. The CDR3 DNA follows: TGCAGCGTTGTTCCATCAATGAACACTGAAGCTTTCTTT.

V usage is TRBV9 and J usage is TRBJ1-6, with 7 nucleotides matching TRBD1. CDR3 length: 18 residues. The V segment lost 9 bases and the J segment 1 base; nucleotides outside the gene matches: 16. The germline V gene has CDR1 SGDLS and CDR2 YYNGEE. The CDR3 loop is CATGEQNRGTSYNSPLHF. The CDR3 nucleotides are TGTGCCACCGGCGAGCAAAACAGGGGTACTTCCTATAATTCACCCCTCCACTTT.

The chain employs TRBV2 and TRBJ1-1; TRBD1 aligns across 10 bases. The CDR3 runs to 17 residues. The germline V gene encodes CDR1 SNHLY and CDR2 FYNNEI. The J segment lost 1 base and the V segment lost 7 bases, leaving 12 bases of the junction unmatched. The DNA of the CDR3 is TGTGCCAGCACCGGGACAGGGGCGCGGGGCACGAACACTGAAGCTTTCTTT. Protein sequence: CASTGTGARGTNTEAFF.

The chain has TRBV5-1 and TRBJ2-4; 7 bases match TRBD2. CDR3 length: 17 residues. Germline V gene data show CDR1 as SGHRS and CDR2 as YFSETQ. J was trimmed by 8 bases and V by 0 bases; bases with no gene match: 14. The CDR3 DNA sequence: TGCGCCAGCAGCTTGGTTCCCGGTGGGCGGGAGAGAGACATTCAGTACTTC. Encoded protein: CASSLVPGGRERDIQYF.

The rearrangement links TRBV6-5 to TRBJ2-1; 8 bases line up with TRBD2. Looked up from germline, CDR1 is MNHEY and CDR2 is SVGAGI. CDR3 length equals 16 residues. Trimming at V came to 0 bases and at J to 5 bases, leaving 6 bases not matched to a gene. The CDR3 region is CASSYSKGLANNEQFF. The CDR3 DNA is TGTGCCAGCAGTTACTCGAAAGGACTAGCTAACAATGAGCAGTTCTTC.

This chain links TRBV7-9 with TRBJ1-2, with 8 nucleotides matching TRBD1. Per the germline V gene, CDR1 is SEHNR and CDR2 is FQNEAQ (reference sequence). CDR3 size: 15 residues. After removal of 5 bases from V and 5 bases from J, the junction contained 10 bases not matched to a gene. The CDR3 region has the DNA TGTGCCAGCAGCCTAGGACAGGGATATCTATATGGCTACACCTTC. Translating gives CASSLGQGYLYGYTF. The full variable domain, rest sourced from reference TRBV7-9 and TRBJ1-2, is DTGVSQNPRHKITKRGQNVTFRCDPISEHNRLYWYRQTLGQGPEFLTYFQNEAQLEKSRLLSDRFSAERPKGSFSTLEIQRTEQGDSAMYLCASSLGQGYLYGYTFGSGTRLTVV.

This chain connects TRBV19 to TRBJ1-5; perhaps TRBD1 as D (5 bases). CDR1 LNHDA and CDR2 SQIVND come from the germline V gene (reference sequence). V was clipped by 3 bases and J by 8 bases, with 11 bases between them. CDR3 length: 13 amino acids. The CDR3 nucleotides read TGTGCCAGTAGTATCGGGACCGCCAAGCCCCAGCATTTT. Residues: CASSIGTAKPQHF.

This rearrangement joins TRBV14 to TRBJ2-7; a possible D gene is TRBD1 (5 bases). CDR3 length equals 13 residues. Germline assignment: CDR1 SGHDN and CDR2 FVKESK. The V gene lost 3 bases and the J gene lost 2 bases, with 8 bases spanning the gap. The chain's CDR3 is CASSQGLAYEQYF. The CDR3 bases are TGTGCCAGCAGCCAGGGGCTAGCCTACGAGCAGTACTTC.

Regarding this clone: The junction does not match germline at one end; this may be a read error. The genes are TRBV9 and TRBJ2-1; D gene unclear. CDR3 size: 15 residues. Germline V gene data show CDR1 as SGDLS and CDR2 as YYNGEE. The DNA of the CDR3 is TGTGCCAGCACCGTAGATGTAGGCTCCTACAATGAGCAGTTCTTC. Amino acids: CASTVDVGSYNEQFF.

The chain carries TRBV2 and TRBJ1-2, with TRBD1 as a possible D gene (6 bases). V gave up 5 bases and J gave up 8 bases, with 21 bases separating them. The CDR3 has 15 amino acids. Germline V gene lookup returns CDR1 SNHLY and CDR2 FYNNEI. CDR3 nucleotides: TGTGCCAGCAGTATAGGGGGGGGCGGGGCGGCCGGCTACACCTTC. This sequence encodes CASSIGGGGAAGYTF.

J is TRBJ2-1 and V is TRBV6-1; D perhaps matches TRBD2 (6 bases). CDR3 length equals 14 residues. Deletions cut 1 base from V and 8 bases from J, with 12 bases between. Germline V gene sequence: CDR1 MNHNS, CDR2 SASEGT. Here the CDR3 reads CASSEVREVDEQFF. Here the CDR3 DNA reads TGTGCCAGCAGTGAAGTGAGGGAGGTCGATGAGCAGTTCTTC.